The next 3 T cell receptor beta chains were all read from a single sample in a study of cytomegalovirus exposure and HLA in healthy donors. Both 60 Vbeta primers and 13 Jbeta primers went into the PCR. Sequencing used immunoSEQ multiplex PCR; TCRdb keeps in-frame clones, though not all of them. The table lists some 110,000 clones, roughly 80% of them singletons. Sequencing was done on a sample of PBMCs. The source is a man aged 25 to 40 in good health and CMV-seropositive.

The rearrangement uses TRBV12-5 and TRBJ2-1; TRBD2 matches at 8 bases. The CDR3 has 14 residues. V lost 5 bases, J lost 3 bases, and 3 bases stayed unmatched. Germline CDR1 reads LGHNT; CDR2 reads FRNRAP. CDR3 region: CASGTGGVYNEQFF. CDR3 nucleotide sequence: TGTGCTAGTGGTACCGGGGGGGTCTACAATGAGCAGTTCTTC.

This clone was recorded once. This chain links TRBV28 with TRBJ1-5; D perhaps matches TRBD1 (6 bases). V lost 5 bases and J lost 4, with 12 bases in between. The CDR3 sequence is 14 residues long. CDR1 and CDR2 (germline): MDHEN, SYDVKM. The CDR3 coding sequence is TGTGCCAGCAGTGGGGGGGGCGGAAATCAGCCCCAGCATTTT. Protein product: CASSGGGGNQPQHF.

V and J are TRBV15 and TRBJ1-2, with D possibly matching TRBD1 (5 bases). The germline V gene encodes CDR1 LNHNV and CDR2 YYDKDF (reference sequence). Trimming left V 3 bases short and J 4 bases short, with 12 bases between. The CDR3 is 14 residues long. The DNA of the CDR3 is TGTGCCACCAGCAGGGAGGGGCTAGGCTATGGCTACACCTTC. Translated, it gives CATSREGLGYGYTF.